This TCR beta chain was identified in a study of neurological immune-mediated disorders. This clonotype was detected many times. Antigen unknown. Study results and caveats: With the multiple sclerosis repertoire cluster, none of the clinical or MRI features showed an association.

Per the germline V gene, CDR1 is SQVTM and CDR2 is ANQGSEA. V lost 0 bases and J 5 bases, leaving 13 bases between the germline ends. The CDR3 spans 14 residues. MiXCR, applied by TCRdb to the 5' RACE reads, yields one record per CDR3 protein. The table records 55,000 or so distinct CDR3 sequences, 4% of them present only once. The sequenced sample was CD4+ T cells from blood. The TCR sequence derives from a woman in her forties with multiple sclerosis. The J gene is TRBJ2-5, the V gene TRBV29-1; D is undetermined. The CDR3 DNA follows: TGCAGCGTTGAAGATGGGCTGGTCCGGGAGACCCAGTACTTC. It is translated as CSVEDGLVRETQYF.